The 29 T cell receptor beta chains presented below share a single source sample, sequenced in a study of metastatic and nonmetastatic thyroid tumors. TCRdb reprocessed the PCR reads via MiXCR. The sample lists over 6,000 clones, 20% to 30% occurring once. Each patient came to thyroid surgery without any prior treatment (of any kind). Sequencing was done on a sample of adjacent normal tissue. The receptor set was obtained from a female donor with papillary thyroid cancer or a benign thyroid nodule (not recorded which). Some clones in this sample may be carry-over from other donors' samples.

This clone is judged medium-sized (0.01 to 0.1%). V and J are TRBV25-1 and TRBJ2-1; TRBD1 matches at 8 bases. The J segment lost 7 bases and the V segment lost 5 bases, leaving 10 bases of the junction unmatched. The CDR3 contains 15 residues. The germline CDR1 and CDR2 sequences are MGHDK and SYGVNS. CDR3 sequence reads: CASSPSRQGSNEQFF. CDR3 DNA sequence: TGTGCCAGCAGTCCAAGCCGACAGGGGTCGAATGAGCAGTTCTTC.

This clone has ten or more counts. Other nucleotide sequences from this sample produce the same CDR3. The CDR3 nucleotides read TGCAGTGCGTTCCTAGCGCGAGAGGGGACCCAGTACTTC. Residues: CSAFLAREGTQYF. The chain links TRBV20-1 to TRBJ2-5; D might be TRBD2 (6 bases). V lost 6 bases and J lost 7, with 18 bases in between. Germline values: CDR1 DFQATT, CDR2 SNEGSKA (reference sequence). The CDR3 contains 13 residues.

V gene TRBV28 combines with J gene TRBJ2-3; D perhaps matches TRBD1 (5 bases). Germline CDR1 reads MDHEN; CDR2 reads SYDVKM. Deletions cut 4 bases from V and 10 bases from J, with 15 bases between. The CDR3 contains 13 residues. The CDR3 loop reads CASSWALGQPQYF. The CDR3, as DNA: TGTGCCAGCAGTTGGGCCCTAGGACAACCGCAGTATTTT.

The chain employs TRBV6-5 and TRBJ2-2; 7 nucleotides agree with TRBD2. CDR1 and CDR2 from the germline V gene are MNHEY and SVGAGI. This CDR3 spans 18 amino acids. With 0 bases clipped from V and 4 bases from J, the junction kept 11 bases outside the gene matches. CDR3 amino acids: CASSYSGGFEASTGELFF. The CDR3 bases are TGTGCCAGCAGTTACTCGGGAGGGTTTGAGGCTAGCACCGGGGAGCTGTTTTTT.

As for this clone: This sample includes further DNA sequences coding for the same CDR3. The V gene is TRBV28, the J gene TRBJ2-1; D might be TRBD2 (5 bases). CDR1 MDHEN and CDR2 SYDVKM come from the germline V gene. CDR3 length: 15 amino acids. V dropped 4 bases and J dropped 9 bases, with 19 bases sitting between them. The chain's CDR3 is CASSSTSTSVGEQFF. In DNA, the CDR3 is TGTGCCAGCAGTTCGACCTCTACTAGTGTGGGTGAGCAGTTCTTC.

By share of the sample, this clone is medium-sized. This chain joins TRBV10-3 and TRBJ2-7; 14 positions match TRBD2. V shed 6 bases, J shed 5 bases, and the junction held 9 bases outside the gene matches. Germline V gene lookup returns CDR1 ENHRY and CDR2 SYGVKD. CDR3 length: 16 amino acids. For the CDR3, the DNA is TGTGCCATCAGCAGTCCAGGACTAGCGGGAGGAAACGAGCAGTACTTC. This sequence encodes CAISSPGLAGGNEQYF.

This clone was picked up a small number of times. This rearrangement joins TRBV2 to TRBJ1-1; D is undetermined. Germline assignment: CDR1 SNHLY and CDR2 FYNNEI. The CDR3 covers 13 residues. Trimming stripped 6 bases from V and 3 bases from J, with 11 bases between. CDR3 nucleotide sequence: TGTGCCAGCAGCGTAGAGTTGGACACTGAAGCTTTCTTT. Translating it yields CASSVELDTEAFF. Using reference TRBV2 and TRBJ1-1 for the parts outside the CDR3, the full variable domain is EPEVTQTPSHQVTQMGQEVILRCVPISNHLYFYWYRQILGQKVEFLVSFYNNEISEKSEIFDDQFSVERPDGSNFTLKIRSTKLEDSAMYFCASSVELDTEAFFGQGTRLTVV.

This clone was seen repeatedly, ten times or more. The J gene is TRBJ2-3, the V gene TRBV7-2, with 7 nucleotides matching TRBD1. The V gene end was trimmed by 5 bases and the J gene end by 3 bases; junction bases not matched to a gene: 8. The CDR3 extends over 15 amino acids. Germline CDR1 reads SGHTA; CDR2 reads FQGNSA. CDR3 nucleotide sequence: TGTGCCAGCAGCGCCCGACAGGGTACGACAGATACGCAGTATTTT. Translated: CASSARQGTTDTQYF. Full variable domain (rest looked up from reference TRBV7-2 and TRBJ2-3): GAGVSQSPSNKVTEKGKDVELRCDPISGHTALYWYRQSLGQGLEFLIYFQGNSAPDKSGLPSDRFSAERTGGSVSTLTIQRTQQEDSAVYLCASSARQGTTDTQYFGPGTRLTVL.

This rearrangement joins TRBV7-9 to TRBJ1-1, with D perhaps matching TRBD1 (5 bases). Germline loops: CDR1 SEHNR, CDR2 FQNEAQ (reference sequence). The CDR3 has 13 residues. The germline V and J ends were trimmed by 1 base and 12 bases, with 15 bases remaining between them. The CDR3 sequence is CASSLDWTCGSFF. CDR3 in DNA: TGTGCCAGCAGCTTAGATTGGACATGTGGGTCTTTCTTT.

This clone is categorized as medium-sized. For the CDR3, the DNA is TGTGCCAGCAACCCTCGGGGGACAGGAGGCCAGCCCCAGCATTTT. It specifies CASNPRGTGGQPQHF. V usage is TRBV6-2 or TRBV6-3 and J usage is TRBJ1-5; 8 positions match TRBD1. The CDR3 consists of 15 residues. The germline CDR1 and CDR2 sequences are MNHEY and SVGEGT. Germline trimming cut 7 bases from V and 7 bases from J; bases unmatched to any gene: 12.

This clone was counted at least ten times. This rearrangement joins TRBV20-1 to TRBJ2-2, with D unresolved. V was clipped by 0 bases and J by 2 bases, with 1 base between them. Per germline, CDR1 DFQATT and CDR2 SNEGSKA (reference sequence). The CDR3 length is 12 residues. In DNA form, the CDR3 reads TGCAGTGCTAGAGAAAACACCGGGGAGCTGTTTTTT. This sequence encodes CSARENTGELFF.

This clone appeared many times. The CDR3 nucleotides are TGTGCCAGCAGCCTCGGGACAAACAGCAATCAGCCCCAGCATTTT. Translation gives CASSLGTNSNQPQHF. V is TRBV3-1 and J is TRBJ1-5; maybe TRBD1 (6 bases). Germline CDR1 reads LGHDT; CDR2 reads YNNKEL (reference sequence). With 4 bases removed from V and 1 base from J, the gap between germline ends came to 11 bases. There are 15 residues in the CDR3. Full variable domain (remainder filled in from reference TRBV3-1 and TRBJ1-5): DTAVSQTPKYLVTQMGNDKSIKCEQNLGHDTMYWYKQDSKKFLKIMFSYNNKELIINETVPNRFSPKSPDKAHLNLHINSLELGDSAVYFCASSLGTNSNQPQHFGDGTRLSIL.

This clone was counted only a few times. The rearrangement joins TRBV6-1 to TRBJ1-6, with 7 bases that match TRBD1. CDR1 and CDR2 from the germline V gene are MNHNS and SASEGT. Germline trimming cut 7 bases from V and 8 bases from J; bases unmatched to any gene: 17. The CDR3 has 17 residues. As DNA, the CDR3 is TGTGCCAGCACCCTTCTCAGGGGGGGTCCGGCATATTCACCCCTCCACTTT. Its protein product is CASTLLRGGPAYSPLHF.

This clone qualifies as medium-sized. The CDR3 nucleotides are TGTGCCACCAGTACTCCGGGAGTGGAGACCCAGTACTTC. It yields the protein CATSTPGVETQYF. The rearrangement uses TRBV24-1 and TRBJ2-5, with D perhaps TRBD2 (6 bases). Germline V CDR1 and CDR2: KGHDR, SFDVKD. V was pared by 6 bases and J by 5 bases, with 12 bases between. This CDR3 contains 13 residues.

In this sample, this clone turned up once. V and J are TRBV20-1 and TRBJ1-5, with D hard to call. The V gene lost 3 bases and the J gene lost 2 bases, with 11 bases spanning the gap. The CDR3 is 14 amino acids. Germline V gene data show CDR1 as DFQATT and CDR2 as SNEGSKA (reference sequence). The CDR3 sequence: CSARGETGNQPQHF. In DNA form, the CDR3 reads TGCAGTGCTAGGGGCGAGACGGGCAATCAGCCCCAGCATTTT.

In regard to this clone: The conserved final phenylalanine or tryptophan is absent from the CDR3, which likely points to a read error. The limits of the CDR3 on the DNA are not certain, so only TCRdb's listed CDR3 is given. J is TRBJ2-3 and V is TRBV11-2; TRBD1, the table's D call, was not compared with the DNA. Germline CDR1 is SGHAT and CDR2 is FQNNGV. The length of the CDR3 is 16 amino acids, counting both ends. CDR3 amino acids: CASSPGRLGWGDTQSY.

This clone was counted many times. The CDR3 sequence: CACNPQGVVTEAFF. Here the CDR3 DNA reads TGTGCCTGCAACCCGCAGGGGGTAGTCACTGAAGCTTTCTTT. The V call is TRBV7-2, the J call TRBJ1-1, with 7 positions matching TRBD1. The J segment lost 4 bases and the V segment lost 11 bases, leaving 13 bases of the junction unmatched. Germline CDR1 SGHTA, CDR2 FQGNSA. CDR3 length: 14 residues.

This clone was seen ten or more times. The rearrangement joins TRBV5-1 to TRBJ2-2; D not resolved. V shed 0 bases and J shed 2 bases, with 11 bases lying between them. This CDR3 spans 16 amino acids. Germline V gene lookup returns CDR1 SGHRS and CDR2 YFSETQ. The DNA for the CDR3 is TGCGCCAGCAGCTTGGTTGTAGGTACTAACACCGGGGAGCTGTTTTTT. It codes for CASSLVVGTNTGELFF.

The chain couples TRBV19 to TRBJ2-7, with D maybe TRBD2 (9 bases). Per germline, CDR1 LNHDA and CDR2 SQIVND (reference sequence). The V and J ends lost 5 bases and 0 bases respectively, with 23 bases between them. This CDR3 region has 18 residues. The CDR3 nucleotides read TGTGCCAGTAGTCCGACAGGGGAGCCGGGACTAGCCTCCTACGAGCAGTACTTC. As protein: CASSPTGEPGLASYEQYF.

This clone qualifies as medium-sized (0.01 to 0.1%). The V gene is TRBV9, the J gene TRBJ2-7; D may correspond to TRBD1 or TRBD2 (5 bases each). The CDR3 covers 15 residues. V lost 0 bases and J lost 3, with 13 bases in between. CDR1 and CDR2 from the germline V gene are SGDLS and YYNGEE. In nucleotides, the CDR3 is TGTGCCAGCAGCGTAGCTGTTGGGGGAGTCTACGAGCAGTACTTC. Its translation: CASSVAVGGVYEQYF.

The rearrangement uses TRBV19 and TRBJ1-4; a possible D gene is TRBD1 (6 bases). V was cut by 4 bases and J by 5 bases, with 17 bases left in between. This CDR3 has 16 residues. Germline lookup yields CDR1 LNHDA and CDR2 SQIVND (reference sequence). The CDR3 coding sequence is TGTGCCAGTAGTAGCCGAACAGGGACCAGGAATGAAAAACTGTTTTTT. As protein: CASSSRTGTRNEKLFF. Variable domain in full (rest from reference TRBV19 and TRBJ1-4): DGGITQSPKYLFRKEGQNVTLSCEQNLNHDAMYWYRQDPGQGLRLIYYSQIVNDFQKGDIAEGYSVSREKKESFPLTVTSAQKNPTAFYLCASSSRTGTRNEKLFFGSGTQLSVL.

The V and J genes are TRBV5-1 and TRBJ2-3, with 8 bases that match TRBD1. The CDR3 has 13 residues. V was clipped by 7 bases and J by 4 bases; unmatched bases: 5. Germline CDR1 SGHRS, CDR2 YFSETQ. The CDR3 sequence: CASFGQGADTQYF. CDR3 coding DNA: TGCGCCAGCTTCGGACAGGGCGCAGATACGCAGTATTTT. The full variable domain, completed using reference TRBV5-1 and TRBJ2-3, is KAGVTQTPRYLIKTRGQQVTLSCSPISGHRSVSWYQQTPGQGLQFLFEYFSETQRNKGNFPGRFSGRQFSNSRSEMNVSTLELGDSALYLCASFGQGADTQYFGPGTRLTVL.

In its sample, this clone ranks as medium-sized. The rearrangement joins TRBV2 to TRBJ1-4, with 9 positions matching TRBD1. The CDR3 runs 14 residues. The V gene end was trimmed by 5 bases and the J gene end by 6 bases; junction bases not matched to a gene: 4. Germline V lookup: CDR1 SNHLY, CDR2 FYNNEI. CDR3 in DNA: TGTGCCAGCAGTCGGAGGACAGGGGATGAAAAACTGTTTTTT. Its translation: CASSRRTGDEKLFF.

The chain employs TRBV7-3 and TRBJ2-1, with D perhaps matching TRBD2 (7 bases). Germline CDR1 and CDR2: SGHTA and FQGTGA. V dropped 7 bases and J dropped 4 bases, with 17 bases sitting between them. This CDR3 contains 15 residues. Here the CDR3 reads CASILTGGAYNEQFF. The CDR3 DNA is TGTGCCAGCATCCTAACTGGGGGGGCGTACAATGAGCAGTTCTTC.

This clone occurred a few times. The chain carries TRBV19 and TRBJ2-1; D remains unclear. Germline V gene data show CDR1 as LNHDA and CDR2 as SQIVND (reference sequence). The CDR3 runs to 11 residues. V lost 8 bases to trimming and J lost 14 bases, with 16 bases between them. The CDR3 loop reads CASLLGSAEFF. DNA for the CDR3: TGTGCCAGTCTGCTGGGGTCCGCGGAGTTCTTC.

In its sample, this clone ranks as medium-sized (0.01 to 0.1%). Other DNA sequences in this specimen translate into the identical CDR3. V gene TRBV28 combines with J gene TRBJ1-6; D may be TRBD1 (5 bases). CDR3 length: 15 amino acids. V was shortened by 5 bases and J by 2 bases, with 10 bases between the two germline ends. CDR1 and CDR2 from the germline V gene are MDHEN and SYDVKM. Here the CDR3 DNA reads TGTGCCAGCAGTACGGGACCGCCCTATAATTCACCCCTCCACTTT. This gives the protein CASSTGPPYNSPLHF.

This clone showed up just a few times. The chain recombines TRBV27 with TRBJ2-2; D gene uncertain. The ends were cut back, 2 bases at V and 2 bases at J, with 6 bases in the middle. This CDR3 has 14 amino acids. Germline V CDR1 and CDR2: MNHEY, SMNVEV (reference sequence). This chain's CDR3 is CASSLMDNTGELFF. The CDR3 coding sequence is TGTGCCAGCAGTTTAATGGATAACACCGGGGAGCTGTTTTTT.

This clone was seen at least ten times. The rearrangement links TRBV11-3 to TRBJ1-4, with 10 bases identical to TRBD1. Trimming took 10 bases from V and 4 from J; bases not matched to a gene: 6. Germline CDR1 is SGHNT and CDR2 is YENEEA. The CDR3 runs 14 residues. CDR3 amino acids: CAKKGQGFNEKLFF. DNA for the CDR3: TGTGCCAAGAAGGGACAGGGGTTTAATGAAAAACTGTTTTTT.

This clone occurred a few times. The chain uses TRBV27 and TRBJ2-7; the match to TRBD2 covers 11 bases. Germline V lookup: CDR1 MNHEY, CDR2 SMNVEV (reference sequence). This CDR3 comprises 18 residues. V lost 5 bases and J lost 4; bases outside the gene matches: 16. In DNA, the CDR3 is TGTGCCAGCAGTCAGTCCGAGGGGACTAGCGGAGCCCCTTACGAGCAGTACTTC. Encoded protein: CASSQSEGTSGAPYEQYF.